This TCR beta chain was recovered during a study of cytomegalovirus exposure and HLA in healthy donors. At the level of the study: Most donors, roughly 84% of a few hundred genotyped, fell in the Caucasian-associated ancestry cluster.

This CDR3 comprises 14 residues. Unmatched junction bases numbered 10, after V lost 2 bases and J lost 9 bases. From germline, CDR1 is ENHRY and CDR2 SYGVKD. Whole-study results and caveats: In a later analysis, at a false discovery rate of 0.05, fewer than 20,000 TCR beta sequences were associated with HLA alleles.

PCR primers comprised 60 Vbeta and 13 Jbeta primers. Libraries were prepared by immunoSEQ multiplex PCR; TCRdb keeps only in-frame clonotypes and omits some of them. Here the sample spans 100,000 to 150,000 clones, roughly 80% being singletons. About this clone: Its antigen is undetermined.

This chain links TRBV10-3 with TRBJ2-7; TRBD1 agrees at 7 bases. This receptor was identified in a woman aged 40 to 49 in good health and CMV-seropositive. Material: PBMCs. CDR3 in amino acids: CAISEPTGARGQYF. CDR3 in DNA: TGTGCCATCAGTGAGCCCACAGGGGCTCGGGGGCAGTACTTC.